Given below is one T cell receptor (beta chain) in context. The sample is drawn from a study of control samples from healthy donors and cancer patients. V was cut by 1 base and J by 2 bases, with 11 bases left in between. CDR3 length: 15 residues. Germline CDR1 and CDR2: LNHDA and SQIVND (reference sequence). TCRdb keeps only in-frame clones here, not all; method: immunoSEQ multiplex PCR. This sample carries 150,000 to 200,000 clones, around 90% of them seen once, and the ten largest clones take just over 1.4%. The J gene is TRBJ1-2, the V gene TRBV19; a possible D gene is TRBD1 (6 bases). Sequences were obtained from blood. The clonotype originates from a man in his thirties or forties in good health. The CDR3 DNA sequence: TGTGCCAGTAGTATAGTTGTAGGGGGAAACTATGGCTACACCTTC. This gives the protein CASSIVVGGNYGYTF.